The 24 T cell receptor beta chains reported below all come from one sample, sequenced in a study of T cells after posttransplantation cyclophosphamide. Generated by immunoSEQ multiplex PCR, the TCRdb table keeps only in-frame clones and is missing some. Listed here are 7,500 to 8,000 clones without any singletons, the top ten holding 5.5%. Busulfan-fludarabine conditioning, marrow transplant, and cyclophosphamide on days +3 and +4 were administered. Specimen: PBMCs, collected after allogeneic stem cell transplant with posttransplant cyclophosphamide. The source of these receptors is a male patient aged 18 to 29 who received an allogeneic stem cell transplant from an unrelated donor, was CMV-positive, and had acute and chronic GVHD. A share of the T cells may be of graft donor origin.

This clone appeared many times. The chain links TRBV21-1 to TRBJ1-1; TRBD1 is the table's D call, not checked against the DNA. TRBV21-1 is annotated as a pseudogene. This CDR3 spans 14 amino acids. The CDR3 region is CASRSTGRNTEAFF. CDR3 bases: TGTGCCAGCAGATCCACAGGGAGAAACACTGAAGCTTTCTTT.

Many counts were recorded for this clone. V is TRBV9 and J is TRBJ2-2; TRBD2 matches 7 bases. The CDR3 consists of 15 residues. Germline trimming cut 0 bases from V and 6 bases from J; bases unmatched to any gene: 5. The germline gives CDR1 SGDLS, CDR2 YYNGEE. This chain's CDR3 is CASSVDGLGAGELFF. CDR3 coding DNA: TGTGCCAGCAGCGTAGACGGACTAGGAGCCGGGGAGCTGTTTTTT.

This clone was recorded many times. The J gene is TRBJ1-1, the V gene TRBV7-8; the D gene is possibly TRBD1 (5 bases). The germline V gene has CDR1 SGHVS and CDR2 FQNEAQ. The CDR3 is made up of 16 amino acids. Between the trimmed V and J ends, which lost 5 bases and 0 bases, there was a span of 16 bases. The CDR3 loop is CASSLGHSFMNTEAFF. CDR3 nucleotide sequence: TGTGCCAGCAGCCTCGGACATAGCTTCATGAACACTGAAGCTTTCTTT.

This clone has ten or more counts. The chain couples TRBV2 to TRBJ2-3; no definite D call. The CDR3 consists of 11 residues. Trimming took 10 bases from V and 4 from J, leaving 9 bases between them. CDR1 is SNHLY and CDR2 is FYNNEI in the germline V gene. The CDR3 reads CAIVGSDTQYF. CDR3 coding DNA: TGTGCCATCGTCGGGTCAGATACGCAGTATTTT.

This clone was seen more than once but under ten times. The rearrangement links TRBV6-5 to TRBJ2-3, with D possibly being TRBD1 (5 bases). The germline V and J ends were trimmed by 6 bases and 7 bases, with 14 bases remaining between them. This CDR3 contains 13 residues. Germline V CDR1 and CDR2: MNHEY, SVGAGI. The CDR3: CASRNSQGYTQYF. The DNA of the CDR3 is TGTGCCAGCAGAAACTCCCAGGGTTATACGCAGTATTTT.

This clone was counted many times. The gene calls are TRBV7-2 and TRBJ2-3; possibly TRBD2 for D (6 bases). V gave up 1 base and J gave up 2 bases, with 22 bases separating them. CDR3 size: 19 residues. Looked up from germline, CDR1 is SGHTA and CDR2 is FQGNSA. The CDR3 reads CASSLGGEWRGAITDTQYF. DNA for the CDR3: TGTGCCAGCAGCTTAGGGGGGGAATGGCGGGGCGCGATCACAGATACGCAGTATTTT.

This clone appeared many times. V is TRBV12-5 and J is TRBJ2-4; D may be TRBD2 (5 bases). V was trimmed by 1 base and J by 2 bases, leaving 12 bases between them. The CDR3 has 16 residues. The germline CDR1 and CDR2 sequences are LGHNT and FRNRAP. CDR3 residues: CASGLAITGTKNIQYF. The CDR3 DNA sequence: TGTGCTAGTGGTTTGGCCATTACGGGGACCAAAAACATTCAGTACTTC.

This clone was seen repeatedly, ten times or more. The chain joins TRBV6-1 to TRBJ1-2; 10 nucleotides match TRBD1. Germline CDR1 and CDR2: MNHNS and SASEGT. V lost 6 bases to trimming and J lost 8 bases; unmatched junction nucleotides: 6. The CDR3 extends over 13 amino acids. The DNA for the CDR3 is TGTGCCAGCAGGAGACAGGGGGCGCGAGGCTACACCTTC. Translation gives CASRRQGARGYTF.

This clone has at least ten counts. V is TRBV5-1 and J is TRBJ2-7; D perhaps matches TRBD2 (6 bases). Per germline, CDR1 SGHRS and CDR2 YFSETQ. The ends were cut back, 3 bases at V and 0 bases at J, with 13 bases in the middle. The CDR3 runs 15 residues. The DNA for the CDR3 is TGCGCCAGCAGCTGGGGCGGAGGGACCTCCTACGAGCAGTACTTC. It is translated as CASSWGGGTSYEQYF.

This clone appeared many times. The DNA for the CDR3 is TGTGCCAGCAGCAGCGGGCCCTGGAGGAACACTGAAGCTTTCTTT. It yields the protein CASSSGPWRNTEAFF. V is TRBV21-1 and J is TRBJ1-1. TRBV21-1 counts as a pseudogene. The CDR3 covers 15 residues.

The table lists this clone with many counts. V and J are TRBV6-1 and TRBJ1-2; 7 nucleotides match TRBD1. V trimming: 6 bases; J trimming: 2 bases; junction bases outside the gene matches: 0. Germline CDR1 is MNHNS and CDR2 is SASEGT. This CDR3 is built from 12 residues. The CDR3 here is CASRDRNYGYTF. DNA of the CDR3: TGTGCCAGCAGGGACAGGAACTATGGCTACACCTTC.

This clone was detected ten times or more. This rearrangement joins TRBV6-6 to TRBJ1-3; D is undetermined. V lost 0 bases and J lost 1, with 10 bases in between. The CDR3 has 16 amino acids. Germline CDR1 and CDR2: MNHNY and SVGAGI (reference sequence). CDR3 DNA: TGTGCCAGCAGTTACTCGGGCCGGTCGTCTGGAAACACCATATATTTT. Its translation is CASSYSGRSSGNTIYF.

This clone was found many times. Other DNA sequences in this specimen translate into the identical CDR3. The chain has TRBV11-3 and TRBJ2-5, with 7 bases that match TRBD2. V trimming: 5 bases; J trimming: 12 bases; junction bases outside the gene matches: 9. The CDR3 consists of 12 residues. Germline lookup yields CDR1 SGHNT and CDR2 YENEEA. CDR3 loop: CASSRGEEPEYF. Written as DNA, the CDR3 is TGTGCCAGCAGCCGGGGGGAGGAGCCAGAGTACTTC.

There are many counts of this clone. The chain is built from TRBV7-6 and TRBJ2-3; 15 bases fit TRBD2. Trimming at V came to 1 base and at J to 2 bases, leaving 4 bases not matched to a gene. The CDR3 totals 18 residues. CDR1 is SGHVS, CDR2 FNYEAQ, per germline. The CDR3 DNA reads TGTGCCAGCAGCTTAGGCGGGACTAGCGGGGGGCTCACAGATACGCAGTATTTT. The encoded protein is CASSLGGTSGGLTDTQYF.

The table lists this clone with many counts. The V gene is TRBV7-2, the J gene TRBJ1-1; D is unclear. This CDR3 has 15 residues. V dropped 1 base and J dropped 5 bases, with 14 bases sitting between them. Germline CDR1 and CDR2: SGHTA and FQGNSA. The CDR3 region has the DNA TGTGCCAGCAGCTTAGTTGTGGGAGTAAGGACTGAAGCTTTCTTT. Translation: CASSLVVGVRTEAFF.

Many counts were recorded for this clone. This chain joins TRBV19 and TRBJ1-4, with a possible D match to TRBD1 (5 bases). Germline V lookup: CDR1 LNHDA, CDR2 SQIVND (reference sequence). The CDR3 sequence is 15 residues long. Trimming pared 5 bases from V and 7 bases from J, leaving 17 bases between. Here the CDR3 reads CASSFGFQGSEKLFF. The CDR3 nucleotides read TGTGCCAGTAGTTTTGGTTTCCAGGGTAGTGAAAAACTGTTTTTT. Full variable domain (rest looked up from reference TRBV19 and TRBJ1-4): DGGITQSPKYLFRKEGQNVTLSCEQNLNHDAMYWYRQDPGQGLRLIYYSQIVNDFQKGDIAEGYSVSREKKESFPLTVTSAQKNPTAFYLCASSFGFQGSEKLFFGSGTQLSVL.

Relative to its sample, this clone is medium-sized (0.01 to 0.1%). V gene TRBV5-1 combines with J gene TRBJ1-1; D is unresolved. Trimming cost V 4 bases and J 4 bases, with 17 bases left between them. Germline CDR1 is SGHRS and CDR2 is YFSETQ. CDR3 size: 15 residues. CDR3 residues: CASSNPEGGSTEAFF. As DNA, the CDR3 is TGCGCCAGCAGCAACCCGGAGGGAGGTAGCACTGAAGCTTTCTTT.

This clone was picked up many times. The rearrangement uses TRBV7-8 and TRBJ2-3, with 9 positions matching TRBD1. Germline V gene data show CDR1 as SGHVS and CDR2 as FQNEAQ. The CDR3 is 15 residues long. The V segment lost 5 bases and the J segment 4 bases; nucleotides outside the gene matches: 7. CDR3 sequence reads: CASSDRTGVPDTQYF. CDR3 DNA: TGTGCCAGCAGCGACCGGACAGGGGTCCCAGATACGCAGTATTTT. Together with reference TRBV7-8 and TRBJ2-3, the CDR3 gives the full variable domain: GAGVSQSPRYKVAKRGQDVALRCDPISGHVSLFWYQQALGQGPEFLTYFQNEAQLDKSGLPSDRFFAERPEGSVSTLKIQRTQQEDSAVYLCASSDRTGVPDTQYFGPGTRLTVL.

This clone was seen repeatedly, ten times or more. CDR3 nucleotide sequence: TGTGCCAGCAGCCCACAGGGACAGGGTACAGGCTATGGCTACACCTTC. This translates into CASSPQGQGTGYGYTF. The chain uses TRBV11-2 and TRBJ1-2, with 9 bases identical to TRBD1. The CDR3 spans 16 residues. CDR1 and CDR2 (germline): SGHAT, FQNNGV. V lost 5 bases, J lost 4 bases, and 11 bases stayed unmatched.

This clone was observed at least ten times. DNA for the CDR3: TGTGCCAGCAGGGACAGGGTTTGGCAGCCCCAGCATTTT. It encodes CASRDRVWQPQHF. This rearrangement joins TRBV6-1 to TRBJ1-5, with TRBD1 matching 8 bases. Germline trimming cut 6 bases from V and 7 bases from J; bases unmatched to any gene: 5. The germline gives CDR1 MNHNS, CDR2 SASEGT. The CDR3 is made up of 13 amino acids.

This clone was observed at least ten times. The chain carries TRBV28 and TRBJ2-2, with 8 bases matching TRBD2. Germline trimming cut 7 bases from V and 8 bases from J; bases unmatched to any gene: 12. Germline CDR1 reads MDHEN; CDR2 reads SYDVKM. The CDR3 sequence is 15 residues long. CDR3 loop: CASTDARGELGELFF. In DNA, the CDR3 is TGTGCCAGCACAGATGCGCGGGGGGAGCTTGGGGAGCTGTTTTTT.

This clone was seen at least ten times. This sequence joins TRBV19 and TRBJ1-2; 7 nucleotides align to TRBD1. The germline gives CDR1 LNHDA, CDR2 SQIVND (reference sequence). The CDR3 contains 15 residues. V lost 5 bases to trimming and J lost 1 base; unmatched junction nucleotides: 7. CDR3 sequence reads: CASSLRQGGNYGYTF. Here the CDR3 DNA reads TGTGCCAGTAGTCTGCGACAGGGAGGTAACTATGGCTACACCTTC.

By share, this clone counts as medium-sized (0.01 to 0.1%). The chain combines TRBV5-1 with TRBJ1-1; TRBD1 aligns across 11 bases. Germline values: CDR1 SGHRS, CDR2 YFSETQ. J was trimmed by 2 bases and V by 6 bases; bases with no gene match: 6. CDR3 length equals 15 residues. This CDR3 reads CASTLRTGGNTEAFF. The CDR3 region has the DNA TGCGCCAGCACCCTTCGGACAGGGGGCAACACTGAAGCTTTCTTT.

This clone was picked up many times. V gene TRBV6-1 combines with J gene TRBJ1-1; TRBD1 agrees at 7 bases. V dropped 2 bases and J dropped 0; count of bases not matched to a gene: 0. Germline CDR1 reads MNHNS; CDR2 reads SASEGT. This CDR3 spans 14 amino acids. The CDR3 protein is CASSERGLNTEAFF. CDR3 in DNA: TGTGCCAGCAGTGAAAGGGGGCTGAACACTGAAGCTTTCTTT.